The present entry profiles one TCR beta chain with its context. Its cognate antigen has yet to be identified. No per-base quality is available; no much larger clone lies one base away. The CDR3 regions of human TCRbeta chains were analyzed by immunosequencing. Under the source paper's analysis protocol: TCRs in the repertoires were matched against a reference library of SARS-CoV-2-specific TCRs that had been generated with the MIRA antigen-specificity platform. Breadth meant the fraction of unique TCRs that were SARS-CoV-2-associated, whereas depth meant the fraction of total T cells that were SARS-CoV-2-associated. Each spike-specific TCR was assigned to its reactive spike region and to a CD4 or CD8 class using the MIRA data. Log10-transformed breadth and depth values were compared by one-way ANOVA with Sidak's multiple comparisons tests. This is the immuneACCESS table as TCRdb keeps it, with only in-frame sequences that have V and J called. A part of the clones is gone; compared with another copy, unresolved V genes explain less than half, and the rest is unexplained. V, J and clone size are those of that table, while D and trimming were read from the DNA. The sample profile shows some 99,000 clones; around 87% of them were found once. The top ten constitute about 4.5% of the sample.

The time point label, as the study defines it: about 28 days (+/-7) after the second vaccine dose. AZD1222 recipients with second doses at about 4 weeks or about 12 weeks were pooled, because spike-specific TCR depth and breadth did not differ between schedules. Vaccinee samples were obtained from the UK trials COV001 and COV002, which included a single-blind randomized controlled phase 2/3 trial of AZD1222 (ChAdOx1 nCoV-19) in healthy adults. For TCRbeta chain sequencing, PBMC samples from trial participants were taken at day 0 and at day 28 after the second dose. This entry is derived from a study of T cell responses to AZD1222 COVID-19 vaccine (dated by TCRdb to about 2021). With respect to the entire study: A total of about 250 trial participants underwent TCR sequencing, of whom about 200 had received two doses of AZD1222 and about 25 had received two doses of the MenACWY control vaccine. Enrollment into the trials was organized by age into subgroups of 18-55, 56-69 and 70-plus years, and those subgroups contained about 160, 30 and 59 TCR-sequenced participants, respectively.

The study at large found these results: Participants were mostly white British, with more females than males. The authors suggested clonal diversity may have been underestimated. Because no day 14 peak-response samples were available, the repertoires could be characterized only after the peak T cell response. Epitopes outside the regions mutated in the B.1.351 and B.1.1.7 variants were reportedly recognized by nearly half of the unique spike-specific TCRs. After two AZD1222 doses, both the breadth and the depth of spike-specific TCRs were significantly higher than at day 0 and than in MenACWY recipients. In the small 56-69-year group, the increase in depth fell short of significance, most likely because of low power. The vaccine-associated CD4 TCRs covered the entire spike protein, and the dominant responses fell in regions 160-218 and 743-854. Conclusions about previously exposed vaccinees are limited, since just a handful of AZD1222 recipients were seropositive for SARS-CoV-2 at baseline.

Its CDR3 holds 13 amino acids, cysteine through phenylalanine. This entry keeps only the CDR3 DNA: 39 bases, framed from base 1. V and J are trimmed by 5 bases and 5 bases, and the gene matches miss 2 bases of the junction. From a lookup of the germline V gene, CDR1 and CDR2 are SGHTA and FQGNSA. The material was peripheral blood, obtained 28 days after the second AZD1222 dose. The receptor's source is an adult who received the AZD1222 COVID-19 vaccine. The chain is encoded by TRBV7-2 joined to TRBJ2-1; 8 bases in the middle match TRBD1. The DNA is TGTGCCAGCAGCCGACAGGGGAACAATGAGCAGTTCTTC. This sequence encodes CASSRQGNNEQFF. The reference TRBV7-2 and TRBJ2-1 proteins fill in what lies around the CDR3, so the full variable domain reads GAGVSQSPSNKVTEKGKDVELRCDPISGHTALYWYRQSLGQGLEFLIYFQGNSAPDKSGLPSDRFSAERTGGSVSTLTIQRTQQEDSAVYLCASSRQGNNEQFFGPGTRLTVL.